What follows are 22 T cell receptor beta chains derived from one specimen sequenced in a study of CD8 T cells in ankylosing spondylitis. TCRdb itself ran the 5' RACE reads through MiXCR, one entry per CDR3 protein. The sample yields 150,000 to 200,000 distinct CDR3 sequences, 9.5% to 13% seen once. Sequenced: blood, either unsorted or a sorted T cell fraction (not recorded which). These receptors were obtained from a male donor with ankylosing spondylitis or in good health (not recorded which).

In this sample, this clonotype turned up many times. This chain uses TRBV2 with TRBJ1-6; no definite D call. Trimming shortened V by 7 bases and J by 10 bases, and 8 bases separated the two germline ends. The V gene's germline CDR1 is SNHLY and CDR2 FYNNEI. CDR3 length: 11 residues. The CDR3 here is CASTIRSPLHF. CDR3 nucleotides: TGTGCCAGCACCATTAGGTCACCCCTCCACTTT.

The table lists this clonotype with many counts. The chain has TRBV4-2 and TRBJ1-1; D possibly corresponds to TRBD1 (5 bases). Germline assignment: CDR1 LGHNA and CDR2 YNFKEQ. The CDR3 extends over 12 amino acids. V was cut by 1 base and J by 12 bases, with 12 bases left in between. CDR3 region: CASSQGVGVTFF. The CDR3 nucleotides are TGTGCCAGCAGCCAAGGGGTGGGGGTGACTTTCTTT.

The table lists this clonotype with many counts. This chain uses TRBV12-3 or TRBV12-4 with TRBJ1-2, with a tentative D call TRBD1 (6 bases). This CDR3 comprises 12 residues. V lost 1 base and J lost 8, with 8 bases in between. CDR3 bases: TGTGCCAGCAGTTTAGAGGGGGTGGGCTACACCTTC. It specifies CASSLEGVGYTF.

The table lists this clonotype with many counts. The chain is built from TRBV12-3 or TRBV12-4 and TRBJ1-2, with a weak D call TRBD1 (6 bases). The ends were cut back, 5 bases at V and 4 bases at J, with 17 bases in the middle. CDR3 size: 15 residues. The CDR3 DNA follows: TGTGCCAGCAGTCCCCTTAACAGGGACGCCTATGGCTACACCTTC. Protein sequence: CASSPLNRDAYGYTF.

CDR3 residues: CASSPWSLSRTEAFF. The DNA for the CDR3 is TGTGCCAGCTCACCCTGGAGCCTTAGTAGAACTGAAGCTTTCTTT. This chain connects TRBV18 to TRBJ1-1; D call uncertain. Germline-derived CDR1 and CDR2 are KGHSH and LQKENI. This CDR3 contains 15 residues. V shed 3 bases and J shed 5 bases, with 16 bases lying between them.

This clonotype showed up just a few times. The genes are TRBV18 and TRBJ2-3; TRBD1 aligns across 7 bases. Germline loops: CDR1 KGHSH, CDR2 LQKENI. This CDR3 is built from 14 residues. V lost 3 bases to trimming and J lost 8 bases; unmatched junction nucleotides: 8. CDR3 DNA: TGTGCCAGCTCACCCCGACAGGGTGCCGGTACGCAGTATTTT. This sequence encodes CASSPRQGAGTQYF. The full variable domain, in which reference TRBV18 and TRBJ2-3 provide the parts outside the CDR3, is NAGVMQNPRHLVRRRGQEARLRCSPMKGHSHVYWYRQLPEEGLKFMVYLQKENIIDESGMPKERFSAEFPKEGPSILRIQQVVRGDSAAYFCASSPRQGAGTQYFGPGTRLTVL.

The genes are TRBV6-2 or TRBV6-3 and TRBJ2-2, with D possibly TRBD2 on 6 matching bases. Germline V gene sequence: CDR1 MNHEY, CDR2 SVGEGT. V lost 0 bases, J lost 10 bases, and 15 bases lay in between. The CDR3 length is 15 residues. CDR3 in amino acids: CASSYSAGSLEELFF. The CDR3 bases are TGTGCCAGCAGTTACTCTGCGGGGTCTCTGGAGGAGCTGTTTTTT.

This clonotype occurred many times. The genes are TRBV20-1 and TRBJ2-7; D is tentatively TRBD1 or TRBD2 (5 bases each). Germline-derived CDR1 and CDR2 are DFQATT and SNEGSKA (reference sequence). This CDR3 is 12 amino acids long. V was trimmed by 1 base and J by 2 bases, leaving 6 bases between them. The CDR3 protein is CSARGGPYEQYF. The CDR3 DNA is TGCAGTGCTAGAGGGGGACCCTACGAGCAGTACTTC.

As to this clonotype: A much more abundant neighbour one base away suggests this may be a read error. The V and J genes are TRBV10-3 and TRBJ1-5; 8 nucleotides match TRBD1. CDR3 length: 14 residues. J was trimmed by 9 bases and V by 5 bases; bases with no gene match: 9. Germline CDR1 and CDR2: ENHRY and SYGVKD. DNA for the CDR3: TGTGCCATCAGTAGGGGACAGGAAGGTCGGCCCCAGCATTTT. Its protein is CAISRGQEGRPQHF.

This clonotype was counted ten times or more. V and J are TRBV6-6 and TRBJ1-1; TRBD1 agrees at 8 bases. Germline CDR1 MNHNY, CDR2 SVGAGI (reference sequence). This CDR3 comprises 12 residues. The V gene end was trimmed by 4 bases and the J gene end by 7 bases; junction bases not matched to a gene: 2. The CDR3 here is CASSSGTGEAFF. Here the CDR3 DNA reads TGTGCCAGCAGTTCGGGGACAGGTGAAGCTTTCTTT.

This clonotype has at least ten counts. The CDR3 is CATSGGTAITDTQYF. The CDR3 coding sequence is TGTGCCACCAGCGGAGGGACTGCGATCACAGATACGCAGTATTTT. V gene TRBV15 combines with J gene TRBJ2-3, with a weak D call TRBD2 (6 bases). Trimming took off 5 bases at V and 2 bases at J, with 14 bases between the two ends. Germline V gives CDR1 LNHNV, CDR2 YYDKDF (reference sequence). This CDR3 comprises 15 residues.

The J gene is TRBJ1-5, the V gene TRBV7-7; maybe TRBD1 (5 bases). V gave up 4 bases and J gave up 4 bases, with 8 bases separating them. This CDR3 spans 13 amino acids. Germline CDR1 is SSHAT and CDR2 is FNYEAQ (reference sequence). CDR3 protein: CASSSGENQPQHF. As DNA, the CDR3 is TGTGCCAGCAGCTCGGGGGAGAATCAGCCCCAGCATTTT.

With regard to this clonotype: This may be a read error: a much more frequent sequence differs by one nucleotide. This sequence joins TRBV6-2 or TRBV6-3 and TRBJ2-3, with a tentative D call TRBD2 (5 bases). The CDR3 extends over 13 amino acids. Germline V gene data show CDR1 as MNHEY and CDR2 as SVGEGT. In nucleotides, the CDR3 is TGTGCCAGCAGCGAGTCTAGCCGGGATAAGCAGTATTTT. Residues: CASSESSRDKQYF.

This clonotype was recorded many times. V is TRBV7-7 and J is TRBJ1-1, with D hard to call. The CDR3 is made up of 16 amino acids. Trimming removed 4 bases from V and 5 bases from J, with 20 bases in between. Germline V gene data show CDR1 as SSHAT and CDR2 as FNYEAQ (reference sequence). CDR3 loop: CASSSDEGRRSTEAFF. CDR3 coding DNA: TGTGCCAGCAGCTCCGATGAAGGGAGGAGGTCTACTGAAGCTTTCTTT.

In its sample, this clonotype was seen many times. This chain connects TRBV7-6 to TRBJ1-5; D not resolved. The germline V gene has CDR1 SGHVS and CDR2 FNYEAQ. The V gene lost 5 bases and the J gene lost 0 bases, with 5 bases spanning the gap. The CDR3 spans 13 residues. The DNA of the CDR3 is TGTGCCAGCAGCAAATCTAGCAATCAGCCCCAGCATTTT. It yields the protein CASSKSSNQPQHF.

This clonotype occurred many times. The chain links TRBV27 to TRBJ1-2; 8 bases fit TRBD1. CDR3 size: 13 residues. Germline assignment: CDR1 MNHEY and CDR2 SMNVEV (reference sequence). V shed 3 bases, J shed 7 bases, and the junction held 4 bases outside the gene matches. The CDR3 loop is CASSFGTGGGYTF. DNA for the CDR3: TGTGCCAGCAGTTTTGGTACAGGGGGTGGCTACACCTTC.

This clonotype was recorded at least ten times. The V call is TRBV10-3, the J call TRBJ2-2; D might be TRBD1 (6 bases). Looked up from germline, CDR1 is ENHRY and CDR2 is SYGVKD. The CDR3 runs to 15 residues. The V gene lost 5 bases and the J gene lost 3 bases, with 13 bases spanning the gap. CDR3 loop: CAISQDSFYTGELFF. The CDR3 DNA reads TGTGCCATCAGTCAGGACAGTTTTTACACCGGGGAGCTGTTTTTT.

The J gene is TRBJ1-1, the V gene TRBV7-6; D perhaps matches TRBD1 (6 bases). Germline CDR1 reads SGHVS; CDR2 reads FNYEAQ. The CDR3 length is 14 residues. With 5 bases removed from V and 2 bases from J, the gap between germline ends came to 12 bases. The CDR3, as DNA: TGTGCCAGCAGCGCCGGACAGTTCAACACTGAAGCTTTCTTT. Protein product: CASSAGQFNTEAFF.

This clonotype showed up many times. The rearrangement links TRBV18 to TRBJ2-5; TRBD1 or TRBD2 may be the D gene (5 bases each). V lost 4 bases and J 6 bases, leaving 24 bases between the germline ends. The CDR3 is 17 residues long. CDR1 KGHSH and CDR2 LQKENI come from the germline V gene. DNA for the CDR3: TGTGCCAGCTCACACATCCGTGGGACCCTGGACTTACAGACCCAGTACTTC. This translates into CASSHIRGTLDLQTQYF. Supplemented by reference TRBV18 and TRBJ2-5, the full variable domain reads NAGVMQNPRHLVRRRGQEARLRCSPMKGHSHVYWYRQLPEEGLKFMVYLQKENIIDESGMPKERFSAEFPKEGPSILRIQQVVRGDSAAYFCASSHIRGTLDLQTQYFGPGTRLLVL.

This clonotype appeared many times. V gene TRBV20-1 combines with J gene TRBJ1-2; D gene unclear. Trimming took 0 bases from V and 2 from J, leaving 7 bases between them. This CDR3 contains 13 residues. Germline V gives CDR1 DFQATT, CDR2 SNEGSKA (reference sequence). CDR3: CSARDGGNYGYTF. DNA for the CDR3: TGCAGTGCTAGAGATGGCGGAAACTATGGCTACACCTTC.

This clonotype was counted at least ten times. The CDR3, as DNA: TGCAGCGTTGACGATACCGGGACTAGCGGGCTGTTTTTT. It is translated as CSVDDTGTSGLFF. The chain uses TRBV29-1 and TRBJ2-2; TRBD2 matches at 11 bases. The CDR3 consists of 13 residues. CDR1 SQVTM and CDR2 ANQGSEA come from the germline V gene. V gave up 3 bases and J gave up 13 bases; unmatched junction bases: 7.

In regard to this clonotype: An end of the junction differs from the germline gene, which may be a read error. V is TRBV5-1 and J is TRBJ2-2; TRBD1 might be the D (6 bases). The CDR3 extends over 16 amino acids. The germline CDR1 and CDR2 sequences are SGHRS and YFSETQ. CDR3 sequence: CASSLEGDTKTGELFF. The CDR3 nucleotides are TGCGCCAGCAGCTTGGAAGGGGACACGAAGACCGGGGAGCTGTTTTTT.